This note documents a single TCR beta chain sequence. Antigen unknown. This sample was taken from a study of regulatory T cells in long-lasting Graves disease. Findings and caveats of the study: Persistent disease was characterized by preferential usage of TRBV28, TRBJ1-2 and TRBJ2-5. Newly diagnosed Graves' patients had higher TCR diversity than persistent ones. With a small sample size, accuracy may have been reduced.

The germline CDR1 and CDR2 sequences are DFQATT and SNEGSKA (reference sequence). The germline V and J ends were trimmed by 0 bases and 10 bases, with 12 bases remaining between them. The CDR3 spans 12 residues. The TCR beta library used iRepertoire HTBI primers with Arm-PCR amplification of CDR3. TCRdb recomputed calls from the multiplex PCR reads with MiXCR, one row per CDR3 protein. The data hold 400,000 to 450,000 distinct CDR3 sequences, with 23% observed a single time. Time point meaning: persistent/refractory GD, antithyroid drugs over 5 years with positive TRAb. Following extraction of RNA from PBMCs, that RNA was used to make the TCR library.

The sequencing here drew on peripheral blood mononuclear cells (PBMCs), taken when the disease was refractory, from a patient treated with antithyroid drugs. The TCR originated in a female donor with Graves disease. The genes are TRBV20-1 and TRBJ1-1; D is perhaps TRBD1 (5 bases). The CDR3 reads CSARETQGVAFF. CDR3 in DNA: TGCAGTGCTAGAGAGACCCAGGGTGTAGCTTTCTTT.